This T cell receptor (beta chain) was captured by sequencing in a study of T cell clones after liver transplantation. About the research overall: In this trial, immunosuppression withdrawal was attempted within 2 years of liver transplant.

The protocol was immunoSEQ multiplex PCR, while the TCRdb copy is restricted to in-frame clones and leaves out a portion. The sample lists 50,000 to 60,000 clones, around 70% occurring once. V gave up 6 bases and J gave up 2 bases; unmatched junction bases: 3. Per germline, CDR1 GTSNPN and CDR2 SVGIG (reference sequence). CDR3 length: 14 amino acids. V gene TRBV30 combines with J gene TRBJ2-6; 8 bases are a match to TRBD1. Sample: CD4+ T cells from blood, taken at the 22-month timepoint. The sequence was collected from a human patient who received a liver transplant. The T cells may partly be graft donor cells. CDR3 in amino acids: CACPTGAGANVLTF. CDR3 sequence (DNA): TGTGCCTGCCCGACAGGGGCTGGGGCCAACGTCCTGACTTTC.